Sequencing of this TCR beta chain was carried out in a study of PD-L1 blockade in urothelial cancer. Study-wide background: About 90% of the roughly 30 patients were men with bladder-origin urothelial cancer. Analysis of the blood was performed 3 weeks (second dose) and 6 weeks after treatment start. Findings and limits, study-wide: Pretreatment TCR clonality in blood, when below the median, was predictive of better survival.

Germline-derived CDR1 and CDR2 are SNHLY and FYNNEI. This CDR3 comprises 14 residues. The sample's time point: peripheral blood 6 weeks after treatment start. A total of 1 to 8 samples per patient were collected pretreatment and on-treatment. Produced via immunoSEQ multiplex PCR; TCRdb's table is partial and in-frame only. The table shows about 90,000 clones, with less than 85% occurring only once. This clone was counted only a few times. Its antigen is unknown. One end of the junction fails to match germline, which may point to a read error. The chain uses TRBV2 and TRBJ1-6; a weak D match, TRBD1 (6 bases). This TCR was sampled from a man in his 70s with urothelial cancer. Source: PBMCs, taken around atezolizumab (anti-PD-L1) treatment. CDR3 in DNA: TGTGCCAGCACTGAAACGAGGGGGAATTCACCCCTCCACTTT. Protein product: CASTETRGNSPLHF. Drawing the rest from reference TRBV2 and TRBJ1-6, the complete variable domain is EPEVTQTPSHQVTQMGQEVILRCVPISNHLYFYWYRQILGQKVEFLVSFYNNEISEKSEIFDDQFSVERPDGSNFTLKIRSTKLEDSAMYFCASTETRGNSPLHFGNGTRLTVT.